Below, 28 T cell receptor beta chains from the same sample are listed, as sequenced in a study of T-cell reconstitution after alpha-beta-depleted transplantation in children. Unique molecular identifiers tagged the TCRbeta library. TCRdb re-called the PCR reads with MiXCR, one entry per CDR3 protein. In the table there are about 640,000 distinct CDR3 sequences, approximately 16% of which are singletons. Here the sequenced sample was PBMCs from the stem cell graft donor, taken from the stem cell graft. The origin of the receptors is a human donor who donated a stem cell graft to a child with acute myeloid leukemia.

This clonotype has a count of ten or more. This chain connects TRBV5-1 to TRBJ1-2; TRBD1 matches at 7 bases. The CDR3 runs to 15 residues. V was pared by 2 bases and J by 7 bases, with 11 bases of the junction left unmatched. CDR1 and CDR2 (germline): SGHRS, YFSETQ. DNA of the CDR3: TGCGCCAGCAGCTTACTTCGACAGGGTGAGGGTGGCTACACCTTC. Amino acids: CASSLLRQGEGGYTF.

This clonotype was recorded at least ten times. The V call is TRBV7-9, the J call TRBJ2-7; no clear D gene. There are 11 residues in the CDR3. V lost 5 bases and J lost 1, with 3 bases in between. The germline CDR1 and CDR2 sequences are SEHNR and FQNEAQ (reference sequence). The CDR3 here is CASSISYEQYF. The DNA of the CDR3 is TGTGCCAGCAGCATTTCCTACGAGCAGTACTTC.

This clonotype was detected only a few times. The chain has TRBV7-9 and TRBJ2-1; D remains ambiguous. The CDR3 runs to 11 residues. Germline V lookup: CDR1 SEHNR, CDR2 FQNEAQ (reference sequence). V was trimmed by 3 bases and J by 9 bases, leaving 6 bases between them. DNA of the CDR3: TGTGCCAGCAGCTTCGATGTTGAGCAGTTCTTC. Protein: CASSFDVEQFF. Full variable domain (remainder filled in from reference TRBV7-9 and TRBJ2-1): DTGVSQNPRHKITKRGQNVTFRCDPISEHNRLYWYRQTLGQGPEFLTYFQNEAQLEKSRLLSDRFSAERPKGSFSTLEIQRTEQGDSAMYLCASSFDVEQFFGPGTRLTVL.

The CDR3, as DNA: TGCGCCAGCAGTGAGCCCGGGACAGGGCTATACAATGAGCAGTTCTTC. Translating gives CASSEPGTGLYNEQFF. The J gene is TRBJ2-1, the V gene TRBV10-1; TRBD1 agrees at 9 bases. Germline CDR1 reads WNHNN; CDR2 reads SYGVQD (reference sequence). This CDR3 spans 16 amino acids. V trimming: 2 bases; J trimming: 4 bases; junction bases outside the gene matches: 6.

This clonotype was seen ten or more times. CDR3 in amino acids: CSVGTGQNQPQHF. The CDR3 DNA is TGCAGCGTTGGGACCGGCCAGAATCAGCCCCAGCATTTT. The chain recombines TRBV29-1 with TRBJ1-5, with D unclear. CDR1 is SQVTM and CDR2 is ANQGSEA in the germline V gene. The V end was cut by 4 bases, the J end by 4 bases, with 11 bases between. The CDR3 is 13 amino acids. Using reference TRBV29-1 and TRBJ1-5 for the parts outside the CDR3, the full variable domain is SAVISQKPSRDICQRGTSLTIQCQVDSQVTMMFWYRQQPGQSLTLIATANQGSEATYESGFVIDKFPISRPNLTFSTLTVSNMSPEDSSIYLCSVGTGQNQPQHFGDGTRLSIL.

This clonotype was seen a handful of times. This chain uses TRBV4-3 with TRBJ2-7; no firm D call. CDR1 and CDR2 from the germline V gene are LGHNA and YSLEER. The V end was cut by 0 bases, the J end by 6 bases, with 12 bases between. The length of the CDR3 is 14 residues. CDR3 in DNA: TGCGCCAGCAGCCAAGATTGGGGTTCTTCCGAGCAGTACTTC. As protein: CASSQDWGSSEQYF.

The genes are TRBV15 and TRBJ1-5; no definite D call. Trimming took off 0 bases at V and 6 bases at J, with 15 bases between the two ends. Germline loops: CDR1 LNHNV, CDR2 YYDKDF (reference sequence). This CDR3 region has 16 residues. The chain's CDR3 is CATSRDDWVGSQPQHF. CDR3 sequence (DNA): TGTGCCACCAGCAGAGATGATTGGGTCGGAAGTCAGCCCCAGCATTTT.

A few counts support this clonotype. The chain combines TRBV5-1 with TRBJ2-5; D is possibly TRBD1 (5 bases). The CDR3 covers 15 residues. Germline-derived CDR1 and CDR2 are SGHRS and YFSETQ. Trimming removed 5 bases at V and 4 bases at J, with 18 bases between. CDR3 in amino acids: CASRRVGATGETQYF. The CDR3 DNA reads TGCGCCAGCAGACGAGTTGGGGCCACTGGAGAGACCCAGTACTTC.

Ten or more counts support this clonotype. The rearrangement uses TRBV28 and TRBJ2-7, with D perhaps TRBD2 (6 bases). CDR1 and CDR2 from the germline V gene are MDHEN and SYDVKM. Trimming pared 5 bases from V and 2 bases from J, leaving 13 bases between. The CDR3 is 14 amino acids. The CDR3 region has the DNA TGTGCCAGCAGTCCCGGACGGGGGACCTACGAGCAGTACGTC. Amino acid sequence: CASSPGRGTYEQYV.

This clonotype has a count of ten or more. This chain links TRBV20-1 with TRBJ2-7; D unresolved. V dropped 7 bases and J dropped 2 bases, with 12 bases sitting between them. The CDR3 is made up of 12 amino acids. The germline V gene encodes CDR1 DFQATT and CDR2 SNEGSKA (reference sequence). The CDR3 DNA reads TGCAGTGTACTTGAAAGGCCCTACGAGCAGTACGTC. Translated: CSVLERPYEQYV.

In this sample, this clonotype turned up many times. The V call is TRBV20-1, the J call TRBJ2-1; 9 bases are shared with TRBD2. Germline values: CDR1 DFQATT, CDR2 SNEGSKA (reference sequence). There are 14 residues in the CDR3. The V and J ends lost 5 bases and 3 bases, in that order; junction bases with no gene match: 5. The DNA of the CDR3 is TGCAGTGCTCCTGGACTAGCGAACTACAATGAGCAGTTCTTC. It is translated as CSAPGLANYNEQFF.

This clonotype appeared many times. V usage is TRBV7-2 and J usage is TRBJ1-5, with D hard to call. CDR1 SGHTA and CDR2 FQGNSA come from the germline V gene. Trimming cost V 5 bases and J 2 bases, with 13 bases left between them. The CDR3 has 15 residues. CDR3 in amino acids: CASSGSWWGNQPQHF. The CDR3 region has the DNA TGTGCCAGCAGCGGGTCTTGGTGGGGCAATCAGCCCCAGCATTTT.

This clonotype was detected ten times or more. The V and J genes are TRBV10-1 and TRBJ2-2; 7 nucleotides agree with TRBD1. The CDR3 is 14 residues long. J lost 0 bases, V lost 6 bases, and 1 base had no gene match. Germline loops: CDR1 WNHNN, CDR2 SYGVQD (reference sequence). In DNA form, the CDR3 reads TGCGCCAGCAGGGGGACAGCGAACACCGGGGAGCTGTTTTTT. It is translated as CASRGTANTGELFF.

Ten or more counts support this clonotype. J is TRBJ1-1 and V is TRBV20-1, with a possible D match to TRBD1 (5 bases). CDR3 length: 15 residues. Per germline, CDR1 DFQATT and CDR2 SNEGSKA (reference sequence). The V end was cut by 4 bases, the J end by 0 bases, with 15 bases between. CDR3 region: CSAIRDVLMNTEAFF. CDR3 DNA sequence: TGCAGTGCTATCCGGGACGTGCTAATGAACACTGAAGCTTTCTTT.

This clonotype was counted many times. The V call is TRBV12-3 or TRBV12-4, the J call TRBJ2-1, with 7 bases matching TRBD1. V trimming: 1 base; J trimming: 3 bases; junction bases outside the gene matches: 18. This CDR3 is 20 amino acids long. DNA for the CDR3: TGTGCCAGCAGTTTAGATTACCGGGACAGCTTAGATAGTTTCTACAATGAGCAGTTCTTC. Amino acids: CASSLDYRDSLDSFYNEQFF.

This clonotype was picked up a small number of times. This rearrangement joins TRBV15 to TRBJ1-3; D is uncertain. CDR1 is LNHNV and CDR2 is YYDKDF in the germline V gene (reference sequence). The CDR3 is made up of 15 amino acids. The V and J ends lost 8 bases and 1 base respectively, with 15 bases between them. The chain's CDR3 is CATEATYPSGNTIYF. DNA of the CDR3: TGTGCCACCGAGGCGACCTATCCTTCTGGAAACACCATATATTTT.

A few counts support this clonotype. This rearrangement joins TRBV12-3 or TRBV12-4 to TRBJ1-5; no definite D call. The CDR3 has 16 residues. Deletions cut 0 bases from V and 3 bases from J, with 12 bases between. The CDR3 loop is CASSLALTAPNQPQHF. Written as DNA, the CDR3 is TGTGCCAGCAGTTTAGCGCTTACAGCCCCCAATCAGCCCCAGCATTTT.

J is TRBJ2-5 and V is TRBV7-9, with 11 bases identical to TRBD2. CDR3 size: 16 residues. Germline V CDR1 and CDR2: SEHNR, FQNEAQ (reference sequence). The V and J ends lost 2 bases and 5 bases, in that order; junction bases with no gene match: 7. The CDR3 DNA is TGTGCCAGCAGCTTATCGGGACTAGCGGCCGTCGAGACCCAGTACTTC. It translates to CASSLSGLAAVETQYF.

The chain uses TRBV5-1 and TRBJ2-3; weak D call: TRBD2 (7 bases). The CDR3 totals 15 residues. V gave up 3 bases and J gave up 2 bases, with 13 bases separating them. Germline V gives CDR1 SGHRS, CDR2 YFSETQ. CDR3 amino acids: CASSSRGGTTDTQYF. The CDR3 nucleotides are TGCGCCAGCAGCTCTAGGGGGGGAACCACAGATACGCAGTATTTT.

Ten or more counts support this clonotype. The rearrangement uses TRBV7-2 and TRBJ2-1; 10 nucleotides agree with TRBD2. After removal of 5 bases from V and 10 bases from J, the junction contained 8 bases not matched to a gene. Germline V CDR1 and CDR2: SGHTA, FQGNSA. CDR3 length equals 14 residues. For the CDR3, the DNA is TGTGCCAGCAGCCCCCGGCTAGCGGGGGACGAGCAGTTCTTC. Amino acids: CASSPRLAGDEQFF.

This clonotype showed up just a few times. The chain carries TRBV7-2 and TRBJ1-5, with no clear D. This CDR3 has 13 residues. Between the trimmed V and J ends, which lost 5 bases and 6 bases, there was a span of 11 bases. Per germline, CDR1 SGHTA and CDR2 FQGNSA. Here the CDR3 reads CASSLNFGQPQHF. In DNA, the CDR3 is TGTGCCAGCAGCCTTAACTTTGGTCAGCCCCAGCATTTT. The full variable domain, its missing parts supplied by reference TRBV7-2 and TRBJ1-5, is GAGVSQSPSNKVTEKGKDVELRCDPISGHTALYWYRQSLGQGLEFLIYFQGNSAPDKSGLPSDRFSAERTGGSVSTLTIQRTQQEDSAVYLCASSLNFGQPQHFGDGTRLSIL.

There are many counts of this clonotype. This rearrangement joins TRBV12-3 or TRBV12-4 to TRBJ2-5; 10 bases line up with TRBD1. This CDR3 is built from 13 residues. V shed 6 bases, J shed 5 bases, and the junction held 3 bases outside the gene matches. The CDR3 sequence is CASRTGGAETQYF. The CDR3 DNA sequence: TGTGCCAGCAGGACAGGGGGCGCCGAGACCCAGTACTTC.

In its sample, this clonotype was seen a few times. The V call is TRBV5-6, the J call TRBJ1-1; D remains ambiguous. V lost 0 bases, J lost 5 bases, and 14 bases lay in between. The CDR3 extends over 15 amino acids. CDR1 and CDR2 from the germline V gene are SGHDT and YYEEEE. CDR3 region: CASSLDRALGTEAFF. CDR3 bases: TGTGCCAGCAGCTTGGATCGGGCCTTGGGTACTGAAGCTTTCTTT.

This clonotype appeared many times. The chain uses TRBV20-1 and TRBJ2-4; a weak D match, TRBD2 (6 bases). The length of the CDR3 is 13 residues. Per germline, CDR1 DFQATT and CDR2 SNEGSKA (reference sequence). The ends were cut back, 6 bases at V and 4 bases at J, with 13 bases in the middle. CDR3 amino acids: CSAHIGTKNIQYF. The CDR3 DNA follows: TGCAGTGCCCACATAGGGACTAAAAACATTCAGTACTTC.

This clonotype was observed many times. CDR3 sequence: CASSYRGTGANVLTF. The CDR3 region has the DNA TGTGCCAGCAGTTATAGAGGGACCGGGGCCAACGTCCTGACTTTC. The chain is built from TRBV6-5 and TRBJ2-6; the D gene could be TRBD1 or TRBD2 (5 bases each). Germline V gene sequence: CDR1 MNHEY, CDR2 SVGAGI. The CDR3 consists of 15 residues. The V end lost 3 bases, the J end lost 4 bases, and 10 bases lay between the germline ends.

This clonotype was seen repeatedly, ten times or more. The chain links TRBV27 to TRBJ2-7; 8 bases agree with TRBD1. Germline V gene sequence: CDR1 MNHEY, CDR2 SMNVEV (reference sequence). V shed 2 bases, J shed 4 bases, and the junction held 16 bases outside the gene matches. The CDR3 totals 18 residues. This chain's CDR3 is CASSLGGNPATGVYEQYF. In nucleotides, the CDR3 is TGTGCCAGCAGTTTAGGGGGGAATCCCGCGACAGGGGTGTACGAGCAGTACTTC.

This clonotype came up a few times. J is TRBJ1-1 and V is TRBV7-2; tentative D call: TRBD1 (5 bases). Germline V gives CDR1 SGHTA, CDR2 FQGNSA. V was shortened by 5 bases and J by 8 bases, with 15 bases between the two germline ends. This CDR3 is built from 13 residues. CDR3: CASSTGTGVEAFF. The CDR3 DNA reads TGTGCCAGCAGCACTGGGACGGGGGTCGAAGCTTTCTTT.

The rearrangement links TRBV15 to TRBJ2-3, with 11 bases lining up with TRBD2. The CDR3 covers 18 residues. The J segment lost 2 bases and the V segment lost 6 bases, leaving 13 bases of the junction unmatched. Germline V lookup: CDR1 LNHNV, CDR2 YYDKDF (reference sequence). CDR3 sequence reads: CATRAHSGTSGLTDTQYF. In DNA form, the CDR3 reads TGTGCCACCAGGGCCCATTCCGGGACTAGCGGCCTCACAGATACGCAGTATTTT.